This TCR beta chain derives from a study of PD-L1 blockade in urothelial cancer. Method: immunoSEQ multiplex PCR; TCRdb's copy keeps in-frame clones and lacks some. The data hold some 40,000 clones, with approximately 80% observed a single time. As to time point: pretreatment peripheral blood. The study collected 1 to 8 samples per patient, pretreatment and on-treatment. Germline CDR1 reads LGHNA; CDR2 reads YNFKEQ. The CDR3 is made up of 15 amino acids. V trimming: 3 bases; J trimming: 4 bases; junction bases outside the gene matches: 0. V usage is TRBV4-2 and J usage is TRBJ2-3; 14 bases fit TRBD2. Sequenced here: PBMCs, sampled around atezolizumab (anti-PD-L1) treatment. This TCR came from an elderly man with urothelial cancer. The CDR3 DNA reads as TGTGCCAGCAGCCAGGGACTAGCGGGAGCAGATACGCAGTATTTT. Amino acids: CASSQGLAGADTQYF.